These T cell receptor beta chains were read from a single sample in a study of T cells in Graves' hyperthyroidism and ophthalmopathy. Using its own MiXCR run on the multiplex PCR reads, TCRdb lists one record per CDR3 protein. This table holds 730,000 or so distinct CDR3 sequences, approximately 18% found once. Input material: blood. Receptors were obtained from a woman aged 50 to 65 with Graves' hyperthyroidism that later progressed to Graves' ophthalmopathy. Both conserved end residues are part of each CDR3. The D gene is left open where the match is weak. Expanded clones get a size class; other rows say once, few or many, or leave the size out.

CDR3aa: CASSQGYGANVLTF; CDR3nt: TGTGCCAGCAGCCAAGGGTATGGGGCCAACGTCCTGACTTTC; j_gene: TRBJ2-6; abundance: many; v_gene: TRBV3-1; d_gene: .
CDR3aa: CASSDRGPDTQYF; CDR3nt: TGTGCCAGCAGTGACAGGGGGCCAGATACGCAGTATTTT; j_gene: TRBJ2-3; abundance: many; v_gene: TRBV2; d_gene: TRBD1
CDR3aa: CASSLGAQGNEQYF; CDR3nt: TGTGCCAGCAGCTTAGGCGCCCAAGGCAACGAGCAGTACTTC; j_gene: TRBJ2-7; abundance: many; v_gene: TRBV7-6; d_gene: .
CDR3aa: CASSDSWDRGLSGANVLTF; CDR3nt: TGTGCCAGCAGCGACTCATGGGACAGGGGTCTCTCTGGGGCCAACGTCCTGACTTTC; j_gene: TRBJ2-6; abundance: many; v_gene: TRBV2; d_gene: TRBD1
CDR3aa: CASSGPSGGPGQDTQYF; CDR3nt: TGTGCCAGCAGCGGACCGAGCGGGGGGCCGGGGCAGGATACGCAGTATTTT; j_gene: TRBJ2-3; abundance: .; v_gene: TRBV11-2; d_gene: TRBD2
CDR3aa: CASSLIVKGWDEKLFF; CDR3nt: TGTGCCAGCAGCTTAATTGTCAAGGGATGGGACGAAAAACTGTTTTTT; j_gene: TRBJ1-4; abundance: .; v_gene: TRBV7-9; d_gene: .
CDR3aa: CASRPMMNTEAFF; CDR3nt: TGTGCCAGCAGACCGATGATGAACACTGAAGCTTTCTTT; j_gene: TRBJ1-1; abundance: many; v_gene: TRBV5-8; d_gene: .
CDR3aa: CATSRTTSGGAGEQFF; CDR3nt: TGTGCCACCAGCAGAACGACTAGCGGGGGGGCGGGTGAGCAGTTCTTC; j_gene: TRBJ2-1; abundance: few; v_gene: TRBV15; d_gene: TRBD2
CDR3aa: CASSPTGGEFEQYF; CDR3nt: TGTGCCAGCAGCCCGACAGGGGGGGAGTTTGAGCAGTACTTC; j_gene: TRBJ2-7; abundance: few; v_gene: TRBV3-1; d_gene: TRBD1
CDR3aa: CASSEDSYTEAFF; CDR3nt: TGTGCCAGCAGCGAAGACAGTTACACTGAAGCTTTCTTT; j_gene: TRBJ1-1; abundance: few; v_gene: TRBV11-3; d_gene: .
CDR3aa: CSAPNNPPTGAFF; CDR3nt: TGCAGTGCTCCCAACAACCCACCAACTGGGGCTTTCTTT; j_gene: TRBJ1-1; abundance: few; v_gene: TRBV20-1; d_gene: .
CDR3aa: CSARATGSHGYTF; CDR3nt: TGCAGTGCTAGAGCGACAGGGAGCCATGGCTACACCTTC; j_gene: TRBJ1-2; abundance: many; v_gene: TRBV20-1; d_gene: TRBD1
CDR3aa: CASSFAGGPQETQYF; CDR3nt: TGTGCCAGCAGTTTCGCTGGGGGCCCACAAGAGACCCAGTACTTC; j_gene: TRBJ2-5; abundance: few; v_gene: TRBV6-1; d_gene: .
CDR3aa: CASRASINSYEQYF; CDR3nt: TGTGCCAGCAGGGCCAGCATCAACTCCTACGAGCAGTACTTC; j_gene: TRBJ2-7; abundance: many; v_gene: TRBV6-2/TRBV6-3; d_gene: .
CDR3aa: CASSPPGQNGQYF; CDR3nt: TGTGCCAGCTCACCACCGGGCCAGAATGGGCAGTACTTC; j_gene: TRBJ2-7; abundance: .; v_gene: TRBV18; d_gene: .
CDR3aa: CASSRTSGGKLEETQYF; CDR3nt: TGTGCCAGCAGCCGGACTAGCGGGGGGAAGTTAGAGGAGACCCAGTACTTC; j_gene: TRBJ2-5; abundance: .; v_gene: TRBV7-2; d_gene: TRBD2
CDR3aa: CAISLAGTGRTEAFF; CDR3nt: TGTGCCATCAGCTTAGCGGGGACAGGCCGCACTGAAGCTTTCTTT; j_gene: TRBJ1-1; abundance: .; v_gene: TRBV7-9; d_gene: TRBD1
CDR3aa: CASSTAGTQVDTQYF; CDR3nt: TGTGCCAGTAGTACAGCCGGGACACAGGTCGATACGCAGTATTTT; j_gene: TRBJ2-3; abundance: .; v_gene: TRBV19; d_gene: .
CDR3aa: CASSGSALLFF; CDR3nt: TGTGCCAGCAGCGGATCAGCCTTACTGTTTTTT; j_gene: TRBJ1-4; abundance: few; v_gene: TRBV3-1; d_gene: .
CDR3aa: CASIPDRGLTNYGYTF; CDR3nt: TGTGCCAGCATCCCGGACAGGGGCCTAACTAACTATGGCTACACCTTC; j_gene: TRBJ1-2; abundance: few; v_gene: TRBV5-8; d_gene: TRBD1
CDR3aa: CAWSVDDYGYTF; CDR3nt: TGTGCCTGGAGTGTTGATGACTATGGCTACACCTTC; j_gene: TRBJ1-2; abundance: few; v_gene: TRBV30; d_gene: .
CDR3aa: CSARERGSNQPQHF; CDR3nt: TGCAGTGCTAGAGAGCGGGGCAGTAATCAGCCCCAGCATTTT; j_gene: TRBJ1-5; abundance: once; v_gene: TRBV20-1; d_gene: .
CDR3aa: CASSLIGGRMNTEAFF; CDR3nt: TGTGCCAGCAGCTTGATTGGGGGGCGTATGAACACTGAAGCTTTCTTT; j_gene: TRBJ1-1; abundance: few; v_gene: TRBV5-6; d_gene: .
CDR3aa: CATSRECNEPKTVNQPQHF; CDR3nt: TGTGCCACCAGCAGAGAGTGCAATGAACCCAAAACAGTTAATCAGCCCCAGCATTTT; j_gene: TRBJ1-5; abundance: few; v_gene: TRBV15; d_gene: .
CDR3aa: CASRTIRQGPGELFF; CDR3nt: TGTGCCAGCAGAACCATACGACAGGGTCCCGGGGAGCTGTTTTTT; j_gene: TRBJ2-2; abundance: .; v_gene: TRBV5-4; d_gene: TRBD1
CDR3aa: CASSPPGTRSGNTIYF; CDR3nt: TGTGCCAGCTCACCACCGGGGACCAGATCTGGAAACACCATATATTTT; j_gene: TRBJ1-3; abundance: many; v_gene: TRBV18; d_gene: .
CDR3aa: CASSFGITGGPRNIQYF; CDR3nt: TGTGCCAGCAGCTTTGGCATAACGGGGGGCCCAAGGAACATTCAGTACTTC; j_gene: TRBJ2-4; abundance: .; v_gene: TRBV5-1; d_gene: .
CDR3aa: CASSQDLDLVTDTQYF; CDR3nt: TGTGCCAGCAGCCAAGATCTTGACCTTGTGACAGATACGCAGTATTTT; j_gene: TRBJ2-3; abundance: many; v_gene: TRBV3-1; d_gene: .
CDR3aa: CSARDKGFYGGRNDQPQHF; CDR3nt: TGCAGTGCTAGAGATAAAGGGTTTTATGGGGGCAGGAACGATCAGCCCCAGCATTTT; j_gene: TRBJ1-5; abundance: .; v_gene: TRBV20-1; d_gene: .
CDR3aa: CASSRRHGSVTGELFF; CDR3nt: TGTGCCAGCAGCCGAAGGCACGGTTCGGTCACCGGGGAGCTGTTTTTT; j_gene: TRBJ2-2; abundance: .; v_gene: TRBV5-6; d_gene: .
CDR3aa: CAGRTLPDQPQHF; CDR3nt: TGTGCCGGCAGGACGCTACCGGATCAGCCCCAGCATTTT; j_gene: TRBJ1-5; abundance: .; v_gene: TRBV6-1; d_gene: .
CDR3aa: CASSYKRDSEDGELFF; CDR3nt: TGTGCCAGCAGTTACAAACGGGACAGCGAGGACGGGGAGCTGTTTTTT; j_gene: TRBJ2-2; abundance: few; v_gene: TRBV6-5; d_gene: TRBD1
CDR3aa: CASSSSGGSDEKLFF; CDR3nt: TGCGCCAGCAGCTCTTCAGGGGGCTCGGATGAAAAACTGTTTTTT; j_gene: TRBJ1-4; abundance: many; v_gene: TRBV5-1; d_gene: TRBD1
CDR3aa: CASSLRLPYGYTF; CDR3nt: TGTGCCAGCAGCTTGCGTCTTCCCTATGGCTACACCTTC; j_gene: TRBJ1-2; abundance: .; v_gene: TRBV5-6; d_gene: .
CDR3aa: CASSFASGGAFGELFF; CDR3nt: TGTGCCAGCAGCTTCGCCAGCGGGGGGGCCTTCGGGGAGCTGTTTTTT; j_gene: TRBJ2-2; abundance: .; v_gene: TRBV5-4; d_gene: TRBD2
CDR3aa: CASSTIQGRETQYF; CDR3nt: TGTGCCAGCAGCACCATACAGGGTCGGGAGACCCAGTACTTC; j_gene: TRBJ2-5; abundance: many; v_gene: TRBV11-2; d_gene: .
CDR3aa: CSVEDLPGLSDGYTF; CDR3nt: TGCAGCGTTGAAGATTTGCCCGGCCTGTCTGATGGCTACACCTTC; j_gene: TRBJ1-2; abundance: .; v_gene: TRBV29-1; d_gene: .
CDR3aa: CASSLTTGAGGYNEQFF; CDR3nt: TGTGCCAGCAGCTTAACGACGGGGGCGGGGGGGTACAATGAGCAGTTCTTC; j_gene: TRBJ2-1; abundance: few; v_gene: TRBV7-3; d_gene: TRBD2
CDR3aa: CSAPPGPFNYGYTF; CDR3nt: TGCAGTGCCCCCCCTGGACCGTTTAACTATGGCTACACCTTC; j_gene: TRBJ1-2; abundance: few; v_gene: TRBV20-1; d_gene: .
CDR3aa: CASSGDRETKLANEKLFF; CDR3nt: TGTGCCAGCAGCGGGGACAGGGAAACAAAGCTGGCTAATGAAAAGCTGTTTTTT; j_gene: TRBJ1-4; abundance: few; v_gene: TRBV9; d_gene: TRBD1
CDR3aa: CASSPGGVVLETQYF; CDR3nt: TGTGCCAGCTCACCCGGGGGGGTCGTTTTGGAGACCCAGTACTTC; j_gene: TRBJ2-5; abundance: .; v_gene: TRBV18; d_gene: TRBD2
CDR3aa: CASSFQGKGTEAFF; CDR3nt: TGTGCCAGCAGTTTTCAGGGTAAGGGCACTGAAGCTTTCTTT; j_gene: TRBJ1-1; abundance: many; v_gene: TRBV12-3/TRBV12-4; d_gene: .
CDR3aa: CASSLGNADSANSPLHF; CDR3nt: TGCGCCAGCAGCTTGGGAAACGCGGACAGCGCAAATTCACCCCTCCACTTT; j_gene: TRBJ1-6; abundance: few; v_gene: TRBV5-1; d_gene: .
CDR3aa: CASSRRGEITEAFF; CDR3nt: TGTGCCAGCAGTCGACGGGGGGAGATCACTGAAGCTTTCTTT; j_gene: TRBJ1-1; abundance: few; v_gene: TRBV6-2/TRBV6-3; d_gene: .
CDR3aa: CASSLVASGFTDTQYF; CDR3nt: TGCGCCAGCAGCTTGGTAGCCAGCGGGTTCACAGATACGCAGTATTTT; j_gene: TRBJ2-3; abundance: many; v_gene: TRBV5-1; d_gene: .
CDR3aa: CASSADTGMNTEAFF; CDR3nt: TGTGCCAGCAGTGCCGACACCGGCATGAACACTGAAGCTTTCTTT; j_gene: TRBJ1-1; abundance: many; v_gene: TRBV2; d_gene: .
CDR3aa: CASSLAQGALDEQFF; CDR3nt: TGCGCCAGCAGCTTGGCCCAGGGGGCTCTCGATGAGCAGTTCTTC; j_gene: TRBJ2-1; abundance: few; v_gene: TRBV5-1; d_gene: TRBD1
CDR3aa: CASSYRTSGTNEQFF; CDR3nt: TGTGCCAGCAGTTACCGGACTAGCGGGACGAATGAGCAGTTCTTC; j_gene: TRBJ2-1; abundance: many; v_gene: TRBV6-5; d_gene: TRBD2
CDR3aa: CASSLEWRGVGDTQYF; CDR3nt: TGTGCCAGCAGCTTAGAGTGGCGGGGGGTAGGAGATACGCAGTATTTT; j_gene: TRBJ2-3; abundance: .; v_gene: TRBV7-9; d_gene: TRBD2
CDR3aa: CASSLVAGAYNEQFF; CDR3nt: TGCGCCAGCAGCTTGGTAGCGGGGGCCTACAATGAGCAGTTCTTC; j_gene: TRBJ2-1; abundance: many; v_gene: TRBV5-1; d_gene: TRBD2
CDR3aa: CASSPYTTHRGGGGYTF; CDR3nt: TGTGCCAGCAGCCCCTATACAACCCACCGGGGCGGAGGTGGCTACACCTTC; j_gene: TRBJ1-2; abundance: few; v_gene: TRBV7-3; d_gene: .
CDR3aa: CASSQVAAGINYGYTF; CDR3nt: TGCGCCAGCAGCCAGGTCGCGGCAGGGATTAACTATGGCTACACCTTC; j_gene: TRBJ1-2; abundance: many; v_gene: TRBV5-1; d_gene: .
CDR3aa: CSARDRLRNNEKLFF; CDR3nt: TGCAGTGCTAGAGATCGCTTGCGGAATAATGAAAAACTGTTTTTT; j_gene: TRBJ1-4; abundance: many; v_gene: TRBV20-1; d_gene: .
CDR3aa: CAWSRDNQNTEAFF; CDR3nt: TGTGCCTGGAGTCGGGACAATCAGAACACTGAAGCTTTCTTT; j_gene: TRBJ1-1; abundance: many; v_gene: TRBV30; d_gene: .
CDR3aa: CASSPRGWETQYF; CDR3nt: TGTGCCAGCAGCCCACGGGGATGGGAGACCCAGTACTTC; j_gene: TRBJ2-5; abundance: many; v_gene: TRBV12-3/TRBV12-4; d_gene: .